Listed here are 13 T cell receptor beta chains from one sample, sequenced in a study of cytomegalovirus exposure and HLA in healthy donors (TCRdb year 2017). The library was prepared using the immunoSEQ multiplex PCR assay. The multiplex PCR relied on a mix of 60 forward primers for TCR Vbeta segments and 13 reverse primers for TCR Jbeta segments. TCRdb's version of the immuneACCESS table is confined to in-frame rearrangements and falls short of the full clone set. An unresolved V gene accounts for under half of the shortfall where checked; the remainder is of unknown origin. The sample records under 150,000 clones, 80% to 85% of which are singletons. The top ten clones comprise about 3.8% of the sample. Sequencing was performed on PBMCs. The receptors were sampled from a woman under 40 in good health and CMV-seronegative.

The chain couples TRBV28 to TRBJ2-5, with D tentatively TRBD1 (6 bases). The CDR3 runs 11 residues. V lost 5 bases, J lost 10 bases, and 11 bases lay in between. Germline V gene sequence: CDR1 MDHEN, CDR2 SYDVKM. The CDR3 DNA is TGTGCCAGCAGTCACGGACAGATCCAGTACTTC. The encoded protein is CASSHGQIQYF.

The V gene is TRBV5-6, the J gene TRBJ2-5; 11 bases line up with TRBD2. J was trimmed by 4 bases and V by 0 bases; bases with no gene match: 2. The CDR3 covers 15 residues. CDR1 is SGHDT, CDR2 YYEEEE, per germline. CDR3 nucleotide sequence: TGTGCCAGCAGCTTGGTTCTAGCGGGAGGAGAGACCCAGTACTTC. It specifies CASSLVLAGGETQYF.

The CDR3 DNA is TGTGCCAGCAGCTTAGGACTAGAAAATGAGCAGTTCTTC. Its translation is CASSLGLENEQFF. The rearrangement uses TRBV7-3 and TRBJ2-1; TRBD2 agrees at 7 bases. Germline CDR1 reads SGHTA; CDR2 reads FQGTGA. CDR3 size: 13 residues. V shed 2 bases, J shed 7 bases, and the junction held 2 bases outside the gene matches.

The chain links TRBV28 to TRBJ2-1, with D possibly TRBD2 on 5 matching bases. Looked up from germline, CDR1 is MDHEN and CDR2 is SYDVKM. The length of the CDR3 is 14 residues. Trimming stripped 3 bases from V and 6 bases from J, with 12 bases between. CDR3 in amino acids: CASSFDSALNEQFF. DNA for the CDR3: TGTGCCAGCAGTTTTGATAGCGCCCTCAATGAGCAGTTCTTC.

The rearrangement uses TRBV19 and TRBJ1-1; D unclear. The length of the CDR3 is 13 residues. The V and J ends lost 4 bases and 4 bases respectively, with 10 bases between them. CDR1 is LNHDA, CDR2 SQIVND, per germline (reference sequence). The CDR3: CASSTRDITEAFF. CDR3 nucleotides: TGTGCCAGTAGTACACGGGATATCACTGAAGCTTTCTTT. The complete variable domain, with remaining parts taken from reference TRBV19 and TRBJ1-1, reads DGGITQSPKYLFRKEGQNVTLSCEQNLNHDAMYWYRQDPGQGLRLIYYSQIVNDFQKGDIAEGYSVSREKKESFPLTVTSAQKNPTAFYLCASSTRDITEAFFGQGTRLTVV.

This clone was recorded a few times. V is TRBV4-3 and J is TRBJ2-2; 11 bases are a match to TRBD2. From germline, CDR1 is LGHNA and CDR2 YSLEER. Trimming cost V 0 bases and J 3 bases; bases outside gene matches: 6. The CDR3 runs 18 residues. As DNA, the CDR3 is TGCGCCAGCAGCCAAGAGTTAGCGGGAGGGCCGTACACCGGGGAGCTGTTTTTT. It specifies CASSQELAGGPYTGELFF.

This chain uses TRBV11-2 with TRBJ2-2; TRBD2 matches 8 bases. The CDR3 contains 14 residues. Trimming at V came to 5 bases and at J to 5 bases, leaving 4 bases not matched to a gene. CDR1 and CDR2 (germline): SGHAT, FQNNGV. The CDR3 spells CASSEAGATGELFF. CDR3 nucleotides: TGTGCCAGCAGCGAAGCGGGAGCTACCGGGGAGCTGTTTTTT. Variable domain in full (rest from reference TRBV11-2 and TRBJ2-2): EAGVAQSPRYKIIEKRQSVAFWCNPISGHATLYWYQQILGQGPKLLIQFQNNGVVDDSQLPKDRFSAERLKGVDSTLKIQPAKLEDSAVYLCASSEAGATGELFFGEGSRLTVL.

The chain links TRBV7-9 to TRBJ2-6, with TRBD2 matching over 8 bases. This CDR3 has 19 amino acids. The V and J ends lost 9 bases and 3 bases, in that order; junction bases with no gene match: 19. Germline lookup yields CDR1 SEHNR and CDR2 FQNEAQ (reference sequence). The CDR3 DNA is TGTGCCAGTAAATACGGGGGGGGAGGAGGCCTCTTTGGGGCCAACGTCCTGACTTTC. Amino acid sequence: CASKYGGGGGLFGANVLTF.

This clone has a single count. The rearrangement joins TRBV11-2 to TRBJ2-7; D unclear. The V end was cut by 5 bases, the J end by 6 bases, with 17 bases between. The CDR3 totals 14 residues. The V gene's germline CDR1 is SGHAT and CDR2 FQNNGV. CDR3 in DNA: TGTGCCAGCAGCCCACCCCAGAATTATCTCGAGCAGTACTTC. Protein product: CASSPPQNYLEQYF.

The chain is built from TRBV7-2 and TRBJ1-5; D not resolved. V was cut by 5 bases and J by 6 bases, with 8 bases left in between. Germline V CDR1 and CDR2: SGHTA, FQGNSA. The CDR3 covers 12 residues. The DNA for the CDR3 is TGTGCCAGCAGCATAGGAGTTCAGCCCCAGCATTTT. As protein: CASSIGVQPQHF.

The rearrangement uses TRBV28 and TRBJ2-2, with TRBD2 identical over 13 bases. The CDR3 sequence is 18 residues long. The germline V gene has CDR1 MDHEN and CDR2 SYDVKM. The V segment lost 6 bases and the J segment 2 bases; nucleotides outside the gene matches: 9. The chain's CDR3 is CASRIPSGLAGNTGELFF. In nucleotides, the CDR3 is TGTGCCAGCAGAATACCCTCGGGACTAGCGGGAAACACCGGGGAGCTGTTTTTT.

In its sample, this clone was seen once. The chain couples TRBV7-9 to TRBJ2-7; 9 nucleotides line up with TRBD1. The CDR3 is 14 amino acids. Germline CDR1 is SEHNR and CDR2 is FQNEAQ (reference sequence). Trimming cost V 4 bases and J 9 bases; bases outside gene matches: 10. The CDR3 sequence is CASSSRDRESGQYF. Here the CDR3 DNA reads TGTGCCAGCAGCTCCCGGGACAGGGAATCGGGGCAGTACTTC. Together with reference TRBV7-9 and TRBJ2-7, the CDR3 gives the full variable domain: DTGVSQNPRHKITKRGQNVTFRCDPISEHNRLYWYRQTLGQGPEFLTYFQNEAQLEKSRLLSDRFSAERPKGSFSTLEIQRTEQGDSAMYLCASSSRDRESGQYFGPGTRLTVT.

This rearrangement joins TRBV7-8 to TRBJ2-5; 10 bases map to TRBD1. The J call is in doubt because the DNA end fits TRBJ2-7 better. The CDR3 extends over 16 amino acids. Germline V lookup: CDR1 SGHVS, CDR2 FQNEAQ. In DNA form, the CDR3 reads TGTGCCAGCAGCTTAGGGGGACAGGGGATCTCCTACGAGCAGTACTTC. Protein: CASSLGGQGISYEQYF.